One and the same sample provided the 4 T cell receptor beta chains below, sequenced in a study of tumor-infiltrating lymphocytes in primary liver carcinoma. Germline DNA was also extracted, while the blood RNA originated from unsorted whole blood. Making TCR beta cDNA involved roughly 0.55 ug total RNA and a constant-region primer. Library construction for TCR beta comprised three nested multiplex PCR rounds performed with slightly modified ARM-PCR. It was with TRBV1-TRBV30 forward primers and a C-beta reverse primer that the first two PCR rounds were run, at around 9 cycles each. Using its own MiXCR run on the multiplex PCR reads, TCRdb lists one record per CDR3 protein. Among about 310,000 distinct CDR3 sequences listed, around three fifths were seen once. Specimen: peripheral blood. These receptors came from a woman under 40 with primary liver carcinoma and hepatitis B virus infection.

This clonotype appeared once. A much larger clone differs from this one at a single base, so this may be a read error. The chain combines TRBV6-6 with TRBJ2-7; TRBD1 matches at 10 bases. This CDR3 has 14 residues. Germline assignment: CDR1 MNHNY and CDR2 SVGAGI (reference sequence). The CDR3 spells CATTRTGGSYEHYF. The CDR3 bases are TGTGCCACTACACGGACAGGGGGTTCCTACGAGCATTACTTC.

Remarks on this clonotype: This may arise from a read error, as a much more abundant clone is one base away. The V and J genes are TRBV6-5 and TRBJ2-1, with D possibly matching TRBD2 (5 bases). This CDR3 contains 11 residues. The germline gives CDR1 MNHEY, CDR2 SVGAGI. The CDR3 bases are TGTGTCAGCAGTTACTTAGCGGAGCAGTTCTTC. This encodes CVSSYLAEQFF.

This clonotype was found many times. The V call is TRBV4-3, the J call TRBJ2-1, with a possible D match to TRBD2 (6 bases). Trimming pared 4 bases from V and 10 bases from J, leaving 14 bases between. The CDR3 sequence is 13 residues long. Germline CDR1 reads LGHNA; CDR2 reads YSLEER. In DNA form, the CDR3 reads TGCGCCAGCAGCCGCCGACTAGTTGCGGAGCAGTTCTTC. Amino acid sequence: CASSRRLVAEQFF.

This clonotype has more than one count but fewer than ten. The J gene is TRBJ2-7, the V gene TRBV4-2; D gene uncertain. Trimming removed 3 bases at V and 0 bases at J, with 12 bases between. CDR1 is LGHNA, CDR2 YNFKEQ, per germline. The CDR3 extends over 15 amino acids. The CDR3 here is CASSQGIGSSYEQYF. Here the CDR3 DNA reads TGTGCCAGCAGCCAGGGGATAGGTAGCTCCTACGAGCAGTACTTC.